The clone carrying this T cell receptor (beta chain) was observed once. What it binds is not known. The source of the sample is a study of cytomegalovirus exposure and HLA in healthy donors. Turning to the study itself: The roughly 120 validation repertoires, a later analysis reported, used the same platform as the 666 first-cohort repertoires. Broader study findings: In vitro checks showed that a few CMV-associated chains really do target CMV antigens. The authors listed 180 or so TCR beta chains as cytomegalovirus-associated.

CDR1 SEHNR and CDR2 FQNEAQ come from the germline V gene (reference sequence). Trimming took 2 bases from V and 9 from J, leaving 11 bases between them. The CDR3 is 14 amino acids. The repertoire was sequenced with immunoSEQ multiplex PCR; TCRdb's copy has only in-frame clones and lacks some. Of about 140,000 clones listed, just under 85% are singletons. The chain couples TRBV7-9 to TRBJ1-6, with D maybe TRBD1 (5 bases). The sequenced sample consisted of PBMCs. This clonotype was obtained from a woman aged 25 to 45 in good health and CMV-seronegative. The chain's CDR3 is CASSLSLGGSPLHF. DNA for the CDR3: TGTGCCAGCAGCTTATCTTTGGGGGGTTCACCCCTCCACTTT.